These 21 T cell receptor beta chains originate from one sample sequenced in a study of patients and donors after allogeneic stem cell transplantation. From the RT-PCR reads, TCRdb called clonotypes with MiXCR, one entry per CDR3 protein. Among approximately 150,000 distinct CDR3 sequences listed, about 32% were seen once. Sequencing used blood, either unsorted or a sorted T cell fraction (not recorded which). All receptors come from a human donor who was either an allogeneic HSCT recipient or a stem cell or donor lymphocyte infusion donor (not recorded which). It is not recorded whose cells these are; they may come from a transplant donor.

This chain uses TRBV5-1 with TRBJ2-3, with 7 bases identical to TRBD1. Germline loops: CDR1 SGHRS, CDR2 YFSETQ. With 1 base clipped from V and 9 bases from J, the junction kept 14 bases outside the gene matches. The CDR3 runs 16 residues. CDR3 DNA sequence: TGCGCCAGCAGCTTGACCCAGGTAGGGGGCCGTAGAACGCAGTATTTT. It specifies CASSLTQVGGRRTQYF.

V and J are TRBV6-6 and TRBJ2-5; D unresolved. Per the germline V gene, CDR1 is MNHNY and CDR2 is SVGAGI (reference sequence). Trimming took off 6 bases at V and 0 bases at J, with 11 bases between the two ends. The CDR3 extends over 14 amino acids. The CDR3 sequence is CASRSTSYQETQYF. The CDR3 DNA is TGTGCCAGCAGGTCCACTTCGTACCAAGAGACCCAGTACTTC.

CDR3 protein: CASSLFVTVSDTQYF. In nucleotides, the CDR3 is TGTGCCAGCAGTTTATTTGTAACAGTTTCAGATACGCAGTATTTT. The chain recombines TRBV27 with TRBJ2-3; no clear D gene. V was trimmed by 1 base and J by 4 bases, leaving 12 bases between them. Germline lookup yields CDR1 MNHEY and CDR2 SMNVEV (reference sequence). The CDR3 is made up of 15 amino acids.

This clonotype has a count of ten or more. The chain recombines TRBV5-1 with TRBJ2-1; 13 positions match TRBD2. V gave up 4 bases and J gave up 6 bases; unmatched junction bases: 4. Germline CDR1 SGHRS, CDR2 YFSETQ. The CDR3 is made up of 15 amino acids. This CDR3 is CASSIGLAGVNEQFF. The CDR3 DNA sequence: TGCGCCAGCAGCATTGGACTAGCGGGGGTCAATGAGCAGTTCTTC.

CDR3 residues: CASSLGGFGVNSYNEQFF. As DNA, the CDR3 is TGTGCCAGCAGCTTGGGCGGCTTCGGGGTTAACTCCTACAATGAGCAGTTCTTC. V and J are TRBV7-9 and TRBJ2-1, with a possible D match to TRBD2 (5 bases). The CDR3 is 18 residues long. V lost 3 bases and J 0 bases, leaving 18 bases between the germline ends. Germline CDR1 SEHNR, CDR2 FQNEAQ (reference sequence).

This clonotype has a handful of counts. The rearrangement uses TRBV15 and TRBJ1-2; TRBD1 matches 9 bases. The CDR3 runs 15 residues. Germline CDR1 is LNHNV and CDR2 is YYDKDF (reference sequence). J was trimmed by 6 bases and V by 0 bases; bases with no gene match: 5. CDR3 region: CATSREPGTGNGYTF. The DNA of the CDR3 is TGTGCCACCAGCAGAGAGCCTGGGACAGGGAATGGCTACACCTTC.

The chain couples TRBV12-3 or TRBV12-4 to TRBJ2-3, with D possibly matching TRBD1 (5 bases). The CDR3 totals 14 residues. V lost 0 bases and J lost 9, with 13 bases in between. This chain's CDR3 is CASSLAITGDTQYF. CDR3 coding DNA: TGTGCCAGCAGTTTAGCGATCACAGGAGACACGCAGTATTTT.

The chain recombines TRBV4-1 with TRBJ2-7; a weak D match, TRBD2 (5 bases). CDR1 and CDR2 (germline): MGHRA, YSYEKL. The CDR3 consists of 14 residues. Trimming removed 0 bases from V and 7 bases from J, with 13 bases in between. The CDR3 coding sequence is TGCGCCAGCAGCCAAGACCGTAGCCCGGGGGAGCAGTACTTC. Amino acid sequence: CASSQDRSPGEQYF.

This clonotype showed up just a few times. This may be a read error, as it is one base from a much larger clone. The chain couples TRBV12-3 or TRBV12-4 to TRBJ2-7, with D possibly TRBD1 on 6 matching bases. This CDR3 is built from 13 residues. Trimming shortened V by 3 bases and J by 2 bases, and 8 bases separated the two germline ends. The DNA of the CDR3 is TGTGCCAGCAGTTTCACAGGGACCTACGAGCAGTACTTC. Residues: CASSFTGTYEQYF.

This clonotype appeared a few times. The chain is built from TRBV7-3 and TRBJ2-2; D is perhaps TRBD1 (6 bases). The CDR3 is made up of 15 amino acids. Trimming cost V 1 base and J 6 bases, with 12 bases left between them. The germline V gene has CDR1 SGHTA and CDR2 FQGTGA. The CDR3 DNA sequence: TGTGCCAGCAGCTTAAACAGGGCCGGGTCCGGGGAGCTGTTTTTT. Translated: CASSLNRAGSGELFF.

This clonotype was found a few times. The CDR3 region is CASMGPGHFNSPLHF. CDR3 DNA sequence: TGTGCCAGCATGGGCCCGGGACATTTCAATTCACCCCTCCACTTT. The V call is TRBV25-1, the J call TRBJ1-6; D perhaps matches TRBD1 (6 bases). Trimming pared 7 bases from V and 7 bases from J, leaving 17 bases between. CDR3 length: 15 residues. Per germline, CDR1 MGHDK and CDR2 SYGVNS.

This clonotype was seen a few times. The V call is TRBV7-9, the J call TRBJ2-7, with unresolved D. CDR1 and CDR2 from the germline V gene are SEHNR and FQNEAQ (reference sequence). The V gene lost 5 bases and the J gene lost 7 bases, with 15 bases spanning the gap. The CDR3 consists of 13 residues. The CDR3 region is CASSPASLGEQYF. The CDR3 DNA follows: TGTGCCAGCAGCCCAGCCTCCTTAGGGGAGCAGTACTTC.

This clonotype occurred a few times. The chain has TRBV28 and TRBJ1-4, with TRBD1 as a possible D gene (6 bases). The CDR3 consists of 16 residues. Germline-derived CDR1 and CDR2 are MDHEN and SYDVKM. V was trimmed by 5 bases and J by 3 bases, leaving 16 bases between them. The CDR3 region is CASSAPRGQSNEKLFF. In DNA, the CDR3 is TGTGCCAGCAGTGCCCCTCGGGGGCAATCTAATGAAAAACTGTTTTTT.

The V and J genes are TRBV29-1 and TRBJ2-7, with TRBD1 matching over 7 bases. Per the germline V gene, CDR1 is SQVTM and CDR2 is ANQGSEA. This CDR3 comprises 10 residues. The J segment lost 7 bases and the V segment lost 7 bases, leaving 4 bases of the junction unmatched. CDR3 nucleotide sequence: TGCAGCGCACAGGGGAATGAGCAGTACTTC. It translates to CSAQGNEQYF.

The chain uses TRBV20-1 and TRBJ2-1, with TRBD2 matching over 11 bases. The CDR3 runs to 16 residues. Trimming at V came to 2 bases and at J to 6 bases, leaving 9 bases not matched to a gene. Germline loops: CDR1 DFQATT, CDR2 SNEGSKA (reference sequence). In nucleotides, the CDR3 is TGCAGTGCTAGAAGACTAGCGGGATCAAGGACCAATGAGCAGTTCTTC. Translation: CSARRLAGSRTNEQFF.

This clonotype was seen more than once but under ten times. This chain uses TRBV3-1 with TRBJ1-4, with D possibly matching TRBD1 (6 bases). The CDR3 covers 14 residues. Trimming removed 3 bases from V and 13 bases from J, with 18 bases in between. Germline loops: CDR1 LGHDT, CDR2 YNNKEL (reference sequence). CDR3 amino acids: CASSQVGGPLRLFF. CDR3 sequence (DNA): TGTGCCAGCAGCCAGGTGGGGGGGCCCCTTCGACTGTTTTTT.

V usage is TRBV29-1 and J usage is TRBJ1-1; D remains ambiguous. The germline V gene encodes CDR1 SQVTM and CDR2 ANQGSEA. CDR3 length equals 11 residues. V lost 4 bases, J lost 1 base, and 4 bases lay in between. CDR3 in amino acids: CSVVWNTEAFF. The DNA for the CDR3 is TGCAGCGTTGTGTGGAACACTGAAGCTTTCTTT. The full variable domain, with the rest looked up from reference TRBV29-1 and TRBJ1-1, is SAVISQKPSRDICQRGTSLTIQCQVDSQVTMMFWYRQQPGQSLTLIATANQGSEATYESGFVIDKFPISRPNLTFSTLTVSNMSPEDSSIYLCSVVWNTEAFFGQGTRLTVV.

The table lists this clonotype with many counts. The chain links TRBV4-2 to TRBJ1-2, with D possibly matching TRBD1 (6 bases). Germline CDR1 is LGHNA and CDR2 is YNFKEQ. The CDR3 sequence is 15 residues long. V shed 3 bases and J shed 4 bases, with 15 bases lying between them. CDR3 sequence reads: CASSHGDNEIYGYTF. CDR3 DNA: TGTGCCAGCAGCCATGGGGACAACGAAATCTATGGCTACACCTTC.

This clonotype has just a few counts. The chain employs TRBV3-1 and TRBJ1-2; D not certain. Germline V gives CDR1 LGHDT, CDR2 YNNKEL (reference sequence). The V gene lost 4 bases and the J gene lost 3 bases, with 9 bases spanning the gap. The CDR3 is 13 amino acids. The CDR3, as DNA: TGTGCCAGCAGCCCGAGGGAATACTATGGCTACACCTTC. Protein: CASSPREYYGYTF.

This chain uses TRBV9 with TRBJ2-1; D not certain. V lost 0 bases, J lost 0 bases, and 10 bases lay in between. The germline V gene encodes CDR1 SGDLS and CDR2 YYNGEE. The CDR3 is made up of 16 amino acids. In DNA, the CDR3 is TGTGCCAGCAGCGTAGTATCACAGAGCTCCTACAATGAGCAGTTCTTC. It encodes CASSVVSQSSYNEQFF.

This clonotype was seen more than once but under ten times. The CDR3 sequence: CASSQLGGVNGYTF. As DNA, the CDR3 is TGTGCCAGCAGCCAATTGGGGGGCGTAAATGGCTACACCTTC. This chain joins TRBV3-1 and TRBJ1-2, with D possibly being TRBD1 (6 bases). The CDR3 runs to 14 residues. In germline, CDR1 is LGHDT, CDR2 YNNKEL (reference sequence). The V gene lost 2 bases and the J gene lost 6 bases, with 13 bases spanning the gap.